The source of this T cell receptor beta chain is a study of CD8+ T cells in alopecia areata (dated by TCRdb to the late 2010s). For context, the study as a whole: Treated patients were enrolled in an open-label pilot trial of oral tofacitinib at 5 to 10 mg twice daily for moderate-to-severe alopecia areata. Tofacitinib was given for 6 to 18 months, followed by 6 months of follow-up off drug to assess delayed response and recurrence. The SALT score, which quantifies the percentage of affected scalp surface area, was used to measure disease severity in treated patients. High-throughput TCRbeta sequencing was used to examine T cell clonal expansion in alopecia areata in both the C3H/HeJ mouse model and human patients. On the human side, TCRbeta sequencing was run on scalp tissue and on sorted CD4+ and CD8+ peripheral blood T cells from healthy controls and from alopecia areata patients with either patchy or totalis/universalis disease. Patients on tofacitinib were biopsied at baseline and after 4 and 24 weeks of treatment, and several of the patients also had a later scalp biopsy. Clonality in the scalp was compared among normal scalp (n=4), patchy alopecia areata scalp (n=8), and alopecia totalis/universalis scalp (n=8). RNA was obtained with the PAXgene miRNA kit for fixed scalp, the miRNeasy kit for PBMCs, and the RNeasy kit for mouse skin. immunoSEQ multiplex PCR using 35 Vbeta forward primers and 13 Jbeta reverse primers was used to amplify TCRbeta CDR3 regions.

The time point label, as the study defines it: about 25 weeks on oral tofacitinib. This specimen's treatment or condition label, per the study, means: oral pan-JAK inhibitor, 5-10 mg twice daily. Lesional scalp punch biopsies and peripheral blood were collected from alopecia areata patients. PBMCs were isolated by density centrifugation and stained for CD3, CD4 and CD8, after which CD4+ and CD8+ T cells were sorted on a FACSAria. The library was made by the immunoSEQ multiplex PCR assay. To provide template for TCR sequencing, every sample had RNA extracted and reverse transcribed into cDNA. SuperScript III was used to make first-strand cDNA, primed with a 2:1 mix of oligo-dT and random hexamers. A synthetic immune receptor repertoire was used to measure amplification bias, and any remaining bias was corrected computationally. Under the source paper's analysis protocol: Raw reads were preprocessed to remove errors, and CDR3 was defined according to IMGT conventions as the region from the conserved cysteine to phenylalanine. Clonality was calculated as 1 minus Shannon entropy normalized by log2 of the number of productive unique TCRs. Whether scalp clones were CD4 or CD8 was inferred by matching scalp TCRbeta sequences against CD4 and CD8 repertoires sorted from blood. TCRdb stores this immuneACCESS table with in-frame sequences only. Part of the clones is absent; in the studies checked, under half of the shortfall reflects unresolved V genes, and no reason is known for the rest. V and J calls and clone size are given by that table; D and trimming were obtained from the DNA. The sample table lists fewer than 200,000 clones, roughly 60% of them with a count of one. Approximately 15% of the sample is taken by the ten largest.

Overall study results and their limits: Compared with normal scalp, lesional scalp, particularly in alopecia totalis/universalis, had higher clonality and more expanded CD8+ clones, which suggests antigenic drive. Compared with mice, TCR sequences shared between patients were less clear, possibly partly because of HLA diversity across the patient population. During tofacitinib treatment, many expanded lesional clones stuck around in both scalp and blood, and this persistence may partly explain why relapse happens after treatment is stopped. Scalp TCR repertoire analysis is complicated because resident alphabeta T cells in normal human skin are also sequenced, whereas mouse skin is dominated by gammadelta T cells. Tofacitinib significantly lowered scalp clonality and the number of expanded CD8+ clones among the top 100 scalp clones. The treated cohort was small, with a single nonresponder, so links between baseline CD8+ expansion and response need larger studies.

This clone was detected once. This clone's antigen is unknown. There are no base qualities to consult, and no much larger clone falls within one base. Spanning cysteine to phenylalanine, the CDR3 consists of 12 amino acids. The read is trimmed to its CDR3 DNA, 36 bases read in frame from base 1. Cut back by 9 bases and 6 bases, the V and J ends lie 9 bases apart. In the germline V gene (reference sequence), CDR1 corresponds to MNHEY and CDR2 to SMNVEV. Here the chain combines TRBV27 and TRBJ1-6; the D gene lacks a confident call. This receptor was taken from a human donor with alopecia areata. The sample here was CD4+ T cells sorted from blood, taken at week 24, from a patient treated with tofacitinib. The sequenced DNA: TGTGCCAGTGGAGTCGGTAATTCACCCCTCCACTTT. It translates to CASGVGNSPLHF.